This is a list of T cell receptor beta chains from one sample in a study of T cell changes during pregnancy in multiple sclerosis. Assay: immunoSEQ multiplex PCR; the TCRdb copy retains only in-frame clones and omits some. The repertoire has 45,000 to 55,000 clones, over 90% of them found once; the top ten carry around 2%. Source: peripheral blood, taken in the third trimester of pregnancy. The receptors stem from a female donor with multiple sclerosis, enrolled in a pregnancy study. Both conserved end residues are part of each CDR3. The D gene is left open where the match is weak.

J gene	D gene	V gene	CDR3 protein	CDR3 DNA
TRBJ2-2	.	TRBV6-1	CASSEPFAGNTGELFF	TGTGCCAGCAGTGAACCCTTTGCAGGCAACACCGGGGAGCTGTTTTTT
TRBJ1-1	.	TRBV10-3	CAISESTVNTEAFF	TGTGCCATCAGTGAGTCGACAGTGAACACTGAAGCTTTCTTT
TRBJ2-3	TRBD2	TRBV6-5	CASSYSGLGITDTQYF	TGTGCCAGCAGTTACTCGGGACTAGGAATCACAGATACGCAGTATTTT
TRBJ2-1	TRBD2	TRBV5-1	CASSFIAGSSYNEQFF	TGCGCCAGCAGCTTTATAGCGGGGAGCTCCTACAATGAGCAGTTCTTC
TRBJ2-7	.	TRBV11-2	CASSPLAGIGYEQYF	TGTGCCAGCAGCCCCCTGGCAGGGATAGGCTACGAGCAGTACTTC
TRBJ2-7	.	TRBV27	CASSLVPPEPAYEQYF	TGTGCCAGCAGTTTAGTCCCCCCCGAGCCCGCCTACGAGCAGTACTTC
TRBJ2-1	TRBD1	TRBV6-5	CASRRQGRKDEQFF	TGTGCCAGCAGGCGACAGGGTAGAAAGGATGAGCAGTTCTTC
TRBJ2-2	.	TRBV19	CASRSSTGELFF	TGTGCCAGTAGATCGTCCACCGGGGAGCTGTTTTTT
TRBJ2-7	TRBD2	TRBV6-5	CASSKSGGVYEQYF	TGTGCCAGCAGCAAAAGCGGGGGGGTCTACGAGCAGTACTTC
TRBJ2-1	.	TRBV27	CASSRQGLSYNEQFF	TGTGCCAGCAGCCGCCAGGGCCTCTCCTACAATGAGCAGTTCTTC
TRBJ2-3	TRBD2	TRBV27	CASSATSGVYEGRDTQYF	TGTGCCAGCAGTGCCACTAGCGGGGTCTACGAGGGGCGTGATACGCAGTATTTT
TRBJ2-7	TRBD1	TRBV7-6	CASSSRTGSFYEQYF	TGTGCCAGCAGCTCCCGGACAGGGAGTTTTTACGAGCAGTACTTC
TRBJ2-5	.	TRBV4-3	CASGPRTFTKTQYF	TGCGCCAGCGGCCCTAGGACTTTCACGAAGACCCAGTACTTC